Listed below are T cell receptor beta chains from one sample, sequenced in a study of cytomegalovirus exposure and HLA in healthy donors. Method: immunoSEQ multiplex PCR; TCRdb's copy keeps in-frame clones and lacks some. The table records around 100,000 clones, 74% of them present only once. The sample comprised PBMCs. The source of these receptors is a man between 50 and 59 years old in good health and CMV-seropositive. Each CDR3 is given with its conserved first and last residue. D genes are given only for firm matches. Clone size is stated in some rows and not others, as once, few, many or a class when expanded.

v_call	d_call	clone_size	j_call	cdr3_nt	cdr3_aa
TRBV7-3	TRBD1	NA	TRBJ1-1	TGTGCCAGCAGCGAACTACAGGGGTCTGAAGCTTTCTTT	CASSELQGSEAFF
TRBV5-4	NA	once	TRBJ2-3	TGTGCCAGCAGCTTGAGGGGTGACGATACGCAGTATTTT	CASSLRGDDTQYF
TRBV19	NA	NA	TRBJ1-1	TGTGCCAGTAGTACCCGGGATTACACTGAAGCTTTCTTT	CASSTRDYTEAFF
TRBV27	NA	NA	TRBJ1-4	TGTGCCAGCAGTTTATCTGGGGCTCCCAAAGGAGAAAAACTGTTTTTT	CASSLSGAPKGEKLFF
TRBV29-1	TRBD1	NA	TRBJ2-7	TGCAGCGTTGAATTAGGGGGCCCCTACGAGCAGTACTTC	CSVELGGPYEQYF
TRBV5-5	TRBD1	NA	TRBJ2-7	TGTGCCAGCAGCCCAACCGGGACAGGGGCCGACGAGCAGTACTTC	CASSPTGTGADEQYF
TRBV25-1	TRBD1	few	TRBJ1-1	TGTGCCAGCAAAGGGGAAGGACAGGAGAACACTGAAGCTTTCTTT	CASKGEGQENTEAFF
TRBV7-2	TRBD2	NA	TRBJ2-2	TGTGCCAGCAGGGATAGCGGGTTTAACACCGGGGAGCTGTTTTTT	CASRDSGFNTGELFF
TRBV5-1	TRBD1	few	TRBJ2-7	TGCGCCAGCAGTTTAGCACCGGGACAGGGACACTACGAGCAGTACTTC	CASSLAPGQGHYEQYF
TRBV14	NA	NA	TRBJ1-1	TGTGCCAGCAGCCAAGAGTTGGGCGCTGAAGCTTTCTTT	CASSQELGAEAFF
TRBV6-4	NA	once	TRBJ2-3	TGTGCCAGCAGTGACCCGAAGGCGGGGCGGGCCTTAGTAGGTGGAGATACGCAGTATTTT	CASSDPKAGRALVGGDTQYF
TRBV5-4	TRBD1	few	TRBJ1-4	TGTGCCAGCAGCTACCGGGACAGCTCTGAAAAACTGTTTTTT	CASSYRDSSEKLFF
TRBV5-1	NA	NA	TRBJ1-2	TGCGCCAGCAGACCCTCGGAGTCGGGAGGCTACACCTTC	CASRPSESGGYTF
TRBV5-6	NA	NA	TRBJ1-4	TGTGCCAGCAGCCCCCCTGGCAGGGCGCTTAATGAAAAACTGTTTTTT	CASSPPGRALNEKLFF
TRBV5-1	TRBD1	NA	TRBJ2-5	TGCGCCAGCAGCTTCGAGGGGACAGTCCAAGAGACCCAGTACTTC	CASSFEGTVQETQYF
TRBV2	TRBD1	NA	TRBJ2-7	TGTGCCAGCAGTGGACAGGGGAGAACGTACGAGCAGTACTTC	CASSGQGRTYEQYF
TRBV7-3	TRBD2	NA	TRBJ2-2	TGTGCCAGCAGGAGACTAGCGGGAACCACTTCGGGCACCGGGGAGCTGTTTTTT	CASRRLAGTTSGTGELFF
TRBV9	TRBD1	NA	TRBJ2-2	TGTGCCAGCAGTGGGACAGCCGGGTTCGCGAACACCGGGGAGCTGTTTTTT	CASSGTAGFANTGELFF
TRBV4-2	TRBD2	NA	TRBJ2-3	TGTGCCAGCAGCCTCCGGGTGGGGGGGAGCACAGATACGCAGTATTTT	CASSLRVGGSTDTQYF
TRBV11-2	TRBD1	few	TRBJ1-1	TGTGCCAGCCTTAATCCGGGACAGTCCTACACTGAAGCTTTCTTT	CASLNPGQSYTEAFF
TRBV28	NA	few	TRBJ2-7	TGTGCCAGCAGTTCCCCCATGGGGGGGGGCAGTAGCGACGAGCAGTACTTC	CASSSPMGGGSSDEQYF
TRBV2	NA	NA	TRBJ2-1	TGTGCCAGCAGTGAGGACAGCAATGAGCAGTTCTTC	CASSEDSNEQFF
TRBV19	NA	NA	TRBJ1-1	TGTGCCAGTAGTTTCGCCGGGTGGATGAACACTGAAGCTTTCTTT	CASSFAGWMNTEAFF
TRBV6-6	NA	NA	TRBJ1-2	TGTGCCAGCCTCTCCGATGGCTACACCTTC	CASLSDGYTF
TRBV7-3	TRBD2	NA	TRBJ2-2	TGTGCCAGCAGCTCTGGGACTAGCAACACCGGGGAGCTGTTTTTT	CASSSGTSNTGELFF
TRBV28	NA	NA	TRBJ1-3	TGTGCCAGCGGGAAAGGGGGGGTCTCTGGAAACACCATATATTTT	CASGKGGVSGNTIYF
TRBV5-1	NA	NA	TRBJ2-1	TGCGCCAGCAGCTTGGCCGGGGTGGTACTGGGTGAGCAGTTCTTC	CASSLAGVVLGEQFF
TRBV27	TRBD1	NA	TRBJ2-2	TGTGCCAGCAGTTTTTTTAGTACTTCTCAGCACAGGGGATCGGAGCTGTTTTTT	CASSFFSTSQHRGSELFF
TRBV5-1	NA	NA	TRBJ1-2	TGCGCCAGCAGCTTGGCCAGGGGCGGCTACACCTTC	CASSLARGGYTF
TRBV19	TRBD2	NA	TRBJ2-7	TGTGCCAGTAGTATAACTAGCGGGATACTCGAGCAGTACTTC	CASSITSGILEQYF
TRBV4-1	NA	NA	TRBJ1-4	TGCGCCAGCAGCCGCGGGGGGAGGGGGGCAAGTGGGAAACTGTTTTTT	CASSRGGRGASGKLFF
TRBV5-1	TRBD1	few	TRBJ1-2	TGCGCCAGCAGCCCGACAGGGACCTATGGCTACACCTTC	CASSPTGTYGYTF
TRBV16	NA	NA	TRBJ1-5	TGTGCCAGCAGCCAATCGAGGCAGCAGCCCCAGCATTTT	CASSQSRQQPQHF
TRBV5-6	TRBD2	NA	TRBJ2-3	TGTGCCAGCAGCTCAGGGACTAGCGGGACAGATACGCAGTATTTT	CASSSGTSGTDTQYF
TRBV2	NA	NA	TRBJ1-1	TGTGCCAGCAGATCGGGACATCCAAACACTGAAGCTTTCTTT	CASRSGHPNTEAFF
TRBV2	NA	few	TRBJ2-5	TGTGCCAGCAGTGAAGCGGCGGCAGGGCGGGAGACCCAGTACTTC	CASSEAAAGRETQYF
TRBV5-6	NA	NA	TRBJ2-7	TGTGCCAGCAGCTTGGCGCAGTCCTACGAGCAGTACTTC	CASSLAQSYEQYF
TRBV4-1	TRBD1	few	TRBJ2-2	TGCGCCAGCAGCCAAGATCCGACCGGGACAGGGGTCGCCGGGGAGCTGTTTTTT	CASSQDPTGTGVAGELFF
TRBV5-1	TRBD2	NA	TRBJ2-3	TGCGCCAGCAGGCCGACTAGCGGGGGCCGTGGGGATACGCAGTATTTT	CASRPTSGGRGDTQYF
TRBV6-1	NA	NA	TRBJ2-5	TGTGCCAGCAGTGAAAACAGACAAGAGACCCAGTACTTC	CASSENRQETQYF
TRBV7-3	TRBD1	NA	TRBJ2-3	TGTGCCAGCAGTAGACAGGGTGCAGCGGATACGCAGTATTTT	CASSRQGAADTQYF
TRBV9	TRBD2	NA	TRBJ2-5	TGTGCCAGCAGCGTTCCTACTAGCGGAGTAGAGACCCAGTACTTC	CASSVPTSGVETQYF
TRBV27	TRBD2	NA	TRBJ2-7	TGTGCCAGCAGTCCCCGCTCCGGGACTAGCGGTTACTCCTACGAGCAGTACTTC	CASSPRSGTSGYSYEQYF
TRBV5-5	NA	NA	TRBJ1-1	TGTGCCAGCAGCTTGAGGGGCGCGGAGACTGAAGCTTTCTTT	CASSLRGAETEAFF
TRBV14	NA	NA	TRBJ2-1	TGTGCCAGCAGCCAAATCGATGAGCAGTTCTTC	CASSQIDEQFF
TRBV6-5	NA	NA	TRBJ2-5	TGTGCCAGCAGAACGGTGGACAGAGAGACCCAGTACTTC	CASRTVDRETQYF
TRBV18	NA	NA	TRBJ2-3	TGTGCCAGCTCCCTCAGGGTGAAGGGCACAGATACGCAGTATTTT	CASSLRVKGTDTQYF
TRBV19	NA	NA	TRBJ1-4	TGTGCCAGTAGTCTACGTTTGTCGGTGGGAGGTGAAAAACTGTTTTTT	CASSLRLSVGGEKLFF
TRBV4-1	NA	NA	TRBJ2-7	TGCGCCAGCAGCCAAGGGGAGGTGGGACTTTACGAGCAGTACTTC	CASSQGEVGLYEQYF
TRBV2	TRBD1	few	TRBJ1-4	TGTGCCAGCAATAGGGACAGGTCTAATGAAAAACTGTTTTTT	CASNRDRSNEKLFF
TRBV5-1	TRBD1	NA	TRBJ2-1	TGCGCCAGCAGCGAATCGCTCTCGGGACAGGGGTCCAACAATGAGCAGTTCTTC	CASSESLSGQGSNNEQFF
TRBV5-6	NA	few	TRBJ2-3	TGTGCCAGCAGTTACACAGATACGCAGTATTTT	CASSYTDTQYF
TRBV29-1	NA	NA	TRBJ2-1	TGCAGCGTCCGGGCCTACAATGAGCAGTTCTTC	CSVRAYNEQFF
TRBV2	NA	NA	TRBJ2-7	TGTGCCAGCAGTGTTACTAGCTACGAGCAGTACTTC	CASSVTSYEQYF
TRBV6-1	TRBD1	once	TRBJ2-5	TGTGCCAGCAGTGAAGCGGGACAGGGTCAAGAGACCCAGTACTTC	CASSEAGQGQETQYF
TRBV11-2	TRBD1	NA	TRBJ2-7	TGTGCCAGCAGCTCTAACAGGGGGATATCCTACGAGCAGTACTTC	CASSSNRGISYEQYF
TRBV11-2	TRBD1	NA	TRBJ1-2	TGTGCCAGCAGCTTATCAGCCGGGACAGGTTCCTATGGCTACACCTTC	CASSLSAGTGSYGYTF